This TCR beta chain was sequenced for a study of patients and donors after allogeneic stem cell transplantation (dated by TCRdb to 2018 to 2020). Concerning this clonotype itself: The clone's antigen remains unknown. Per-base quality was not reported, and no clone a single base away is much larger than it.

To prepare the library, RT-PCR was applied. Sequencing used a NextSeq 550. TCRdb itself trimmed the public reads at Q25 with fastp, ran MiXCR and retained productive beta chains. CDR3 protein sequences are deduplicated, and each keeps its most common genes and DNA. This sample gives 390,000 or so distinct CDR3 sequences in total; 16% of them show up just once. Jointly, the top ten make up around 7.9% of the sample. Unmatched junction bases come to 6, with V trimmed by 3 bases and J by 5 bases. CDR1 SGHRS and CDR2 YFSETQ were looked up in the germline V gene. CDR3 length: 15 amino acids, cysteine to phenylalanine. The only DNA kept is the CDR3, 45 bases in frame from the first base.

This clonotype was sampled from a human donor who was either an allogeneic HSCT recipient or a stem cell or donor lymphocyte infusion donor (not recorded which). It is not recorded whose cells these are; they may come from a transplant donor. Here the chain combines TRBV5-1 and TRBJ1-1; a stretch of 11 junction bases matches TRBD1. Sequencing input: blood, either unsorted or a sorted T cell fraction (not recorded which). At the DNA level, the sequence is TGCGCCAGCAGCTCAGGACAGGGGGCGAGGACTGAAGCTTTCTTT. This gives the protein CASSSGQGARTEAFF.